This TCR beta chain was identified in a study of OX40 agonist ivuxolimab in advanced cancers. The overall study: The patients received agonistic anti-OX40 (CD134) antibody ivuxolimab. A partial response was reached by three patients: one with hepatocellular carcinoma and two with cutaneous melanoma.

Per germline, CDR1 MNHEY and CDR2 SMNVEV (reference sequence). V lost 4 bases and J lost 0; bases outside the gene matches: 3. This CDR3 contains 14 residues. Points on this clone: Its antigen is as yet unknown.

Overall study results and limits: On average, a greater number of expanded clones characterised CD8+ T cells relative to CD4+. The study found among the lowest clonal expansion in partial responders at 0.1-3.0 mg/kg.

Sequencing was performed with immunoSEQ multiplex PCR; in TCRdb, only in-frame clones are kept and a portion is missing. The data show some 38,000 clones, with 90% to 95% seen just once and around 20% held by the top ten. This material consisted of CD4+ or CD8+ T cells sorted from blood, taken in a trial of the OX40 agonist ivuxolimab. The origin of this receptor is an adult with an advanced solid tumor such as melanoma, head and neck, liver or kidney cancer. The chain links TRBV27 to TRBJ2-7; 7 nucleotides align to TRBD2. The CDR3 protein is CASSSGGSSYEQYF. CDR3 nucleotide sequence: TGTGCCAGCAGTTCTGGCGGGAGCTCCTACGAGCAGTACTTC.